This T cell receptor (beta chain) stems from a study of radiation and T cells in renal cell carcinoma (dated by TCRdb to about 2020). Describing the broader study: The samples were drawn from a clinical trial, where primary renal cell carcinomas were treated with 15 Gy of stereotactic body radiation therapy and then removed by nephrectomy 4 weeks afterward. A total of some 55 samples underwent TCR beta sequencing, made up of 25 or so tumors and some 27 peripheral blood samples. In the approximately 53 samples combined, some 4,000,000 unique CDR3 nucleotide sequences were found, encoding roughly 2.5 million unique CDR3 amino acid sequences. The full study reports these points: In blood, the top tumor clonotypes increased between baseline and 2 weeks post-radiation and then shrank by 4 weeks, which suggests that tumor-resident clones expanded only transiently. With a single-armed trial design, the study had no way to address how radiation dose or scheduling affects the TCR repertoire. Because pretreatment tumor biopsies were not available, the study could not determine whether clonotypes were already present within the tumor at baseline. Blood repertoire dynamics were not followed beyond 4 weeks after treatment.

The time point label on this specimen signifies: baseline pretreatment blood. This specimen's treatment or condition label, interpreted: 15 Gy SBRT to primary tumor, nephrectomy 4 weeks later. Serial peripheral blood from radiation-treated patients was sampled at baseline, 2 weeks and 4 weeks after SBRT to track tumor-enriched clonotypes. Every patient's renal cell carcinoma showed clear cell pathology. Genomic DNA for TCR sequencing was prepared using the QIAamp DNA Blood Mini Kit (Qiagen). Only samples passing all quality control checks were included in the analyses. In regard to this clone: This clone's antigen is unknown. Per-base quality was not reported, and no clone a single base away is much larger than it.

Following the manufacturer's recommendations, the immunoSEQ kit was used to generate TCR beta libraries from genomic DNA. To prepare the libraries, a first multiplex PCR with proprietary primers was run, followed by a second PCR that added unique barcodes, and a bead cleanup was done after each round. A kit-provided positive control reaction and a negative control reaction were included in every sample batch. The final libraries underwent checking on an Agilent 4200 TapeStation D1000 ScreenTape, volumetric pooling, and quantification by qPCR. An Illumina NextSeq500 fitted with a MidOutput 150-cycle cartridge performed the sequencing, running 156 Read1 cycles and 15 Index1 cycles with the kit's custom primers. The pooled library was loaded at around 1 pM, and around 22% PhiX control was spiked in. From the authors' description of their analysis: Vendor-processed data were analyzed in R, with a clonotype defined as all T cells sharing the same CDR3 nucleotide sequence. For clone abundance analyses, frequencies were normalized to the 10,000 most abundant clones in each sample. Public T cell clones, which averaged fewer than five per sample, were removed prior to analysis. A difference in abundance of at least 32-fold between compartments was used to define tumor-enriched and baseline blood-enriched clonotypes. A beta-binomial differential abundance model was applied to find clonotypes that expanded or contracted between blood time points. Tumor-blood repertoire similarity was measured with the Baroni-Urbani and Buser coefficient, and groups were compared using two-tailed Wilcoxon tests in R. TCRdb stores this immuneACCESS table with in-frame sequences only. Part of the clones is absent; in the studies checked, under half of the shortfall reflects unresolved V genes, and no reason is known for the rest. V and J calls and clone size come straight from that table; D and trimming were deduced from the DNA. For this sample there are some 120,000 clones; 80% to 85% appear just once. The ten top clones hold less than 3.5% of the sample.

The sequence was obtained from an older woman with renal cell carcinoma. The material was blood, obtained from a patient whose treatment included radiotherapy and nephrectomy.

The bases read TGTGCCAGCAGTTACTCGACAGCTCCCTTGAACACTGAAGCTTTCTTT. This gives the protein CASSYSTAPLNTEAFF. This receptor chain uses TRBV6-5 and TRBJ1-1, with a tentative D gene TRBD1 over 5 matching bases. V loses 0 bases of germline sequence and J loses 0 bases, and the interval between the two ends is 11 bases. The CDR3 starts with the cysteine, ends with the phenylalanine, and has 16 residues. Only CDR3 DNA remains: 48 bases, in frame from the first base. The CDR1 and CDR2 encoded by the germline V gene are MNHEY and SVGAGI.